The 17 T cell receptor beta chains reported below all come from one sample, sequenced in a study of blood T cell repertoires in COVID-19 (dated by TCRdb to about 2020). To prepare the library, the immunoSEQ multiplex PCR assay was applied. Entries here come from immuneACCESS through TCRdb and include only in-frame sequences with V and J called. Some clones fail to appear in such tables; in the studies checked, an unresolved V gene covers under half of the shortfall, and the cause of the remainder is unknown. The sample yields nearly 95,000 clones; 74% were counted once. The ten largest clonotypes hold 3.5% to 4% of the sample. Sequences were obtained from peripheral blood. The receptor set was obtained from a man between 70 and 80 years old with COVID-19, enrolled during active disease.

The CDR3 sequence: CSVLSGRFNEQYF. The CDR3 nucleotides are TGCAGCGTCCTTAGCGGGAGGTTCAACGAGCAGTACTTC. The chain couples TRBV29-1 to TRBJ2-7; 10 bases align to TRBD2. V lost 6 bases and J lost 5; bases outside the gene matches: 7. Germline CDR1 and CDR2: SQVTM and ANQGSEA. The CDR3 consists of 13 residues.

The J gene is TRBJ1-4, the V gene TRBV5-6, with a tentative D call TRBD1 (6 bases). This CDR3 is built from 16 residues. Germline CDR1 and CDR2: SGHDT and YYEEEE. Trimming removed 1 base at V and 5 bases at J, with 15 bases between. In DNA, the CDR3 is TGTGCCAGCAGCTTGTGGCAGGGGATCCTCAATGAAAAACTGTTTTTT. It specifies CASSLWQGILNEKLFF.

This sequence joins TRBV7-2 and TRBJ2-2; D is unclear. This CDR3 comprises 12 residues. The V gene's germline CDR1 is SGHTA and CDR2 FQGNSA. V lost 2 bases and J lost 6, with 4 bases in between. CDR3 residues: CASSLNSGELFF. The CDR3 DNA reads TGTGCCAGCAGCTTAAACTCCGGGGAGCTGTTTTTT.

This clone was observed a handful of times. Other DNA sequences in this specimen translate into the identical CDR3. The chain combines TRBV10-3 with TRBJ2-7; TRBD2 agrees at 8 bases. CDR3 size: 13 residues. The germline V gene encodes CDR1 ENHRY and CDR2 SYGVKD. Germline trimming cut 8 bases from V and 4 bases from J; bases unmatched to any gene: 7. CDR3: CAIQSQREYEQYF. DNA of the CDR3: TGTGCCATCCAGTCGCAGCGGGAGTACGAGCAGTACTTC.

DNA for the CDR3: TGCGCCAGCAGCCTGACAGGGGGCGGCTATGGCTACACCTTC. Its translation: CASSLTGGGYGYTF. The chain employs TRBV5-1 and TRBJ1-2; 10 bases are a match to TRBD1. Germline CDR1 is SGHRS and CDR2 is YFSETQ. J lost 4 bases, V lost 4 bases, and 4 bases had no gene match. The CDR3 length is 14 residues.

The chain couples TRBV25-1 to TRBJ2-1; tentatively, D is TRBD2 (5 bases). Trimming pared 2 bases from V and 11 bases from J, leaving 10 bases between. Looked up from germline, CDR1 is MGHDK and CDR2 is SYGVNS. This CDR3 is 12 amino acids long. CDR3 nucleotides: TGTGCCAGCAGTGAAGGCGGGCGGCAGCAGTTCTTC. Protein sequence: CASSEGGRQQFF.

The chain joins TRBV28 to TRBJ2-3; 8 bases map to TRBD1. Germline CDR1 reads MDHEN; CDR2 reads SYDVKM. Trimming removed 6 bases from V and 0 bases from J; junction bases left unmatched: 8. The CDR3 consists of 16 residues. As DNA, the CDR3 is TGTGCCAGCAGATGGACAGGGTATGGAAGCACAGATACGCAGTATTTT. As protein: CASRWTGYGSTDTQYF.

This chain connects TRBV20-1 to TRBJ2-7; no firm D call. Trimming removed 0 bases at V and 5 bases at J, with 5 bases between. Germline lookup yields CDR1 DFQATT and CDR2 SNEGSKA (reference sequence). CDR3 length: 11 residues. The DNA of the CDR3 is TGCAGTGCTAGAGATTATCACGAGCAGTACTTC. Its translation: CSARDYHEQYF.

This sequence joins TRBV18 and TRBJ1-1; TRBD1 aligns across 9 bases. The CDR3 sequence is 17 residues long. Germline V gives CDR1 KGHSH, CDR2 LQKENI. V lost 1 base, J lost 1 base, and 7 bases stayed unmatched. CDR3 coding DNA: TGTGCCAGCTCACCACTCGAGACAGGGGGTCGGAACACTGAAGCTTTCTTT. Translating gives CASSPLETGGRNTEAFF.

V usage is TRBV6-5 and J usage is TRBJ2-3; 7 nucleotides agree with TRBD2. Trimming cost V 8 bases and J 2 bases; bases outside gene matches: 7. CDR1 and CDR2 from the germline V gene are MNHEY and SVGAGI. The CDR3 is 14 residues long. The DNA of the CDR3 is TGTGCCAGCGTGGGGGGAGGGAACACAGATACGCAGTATTTT. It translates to CASVGGGNTDTQYF.

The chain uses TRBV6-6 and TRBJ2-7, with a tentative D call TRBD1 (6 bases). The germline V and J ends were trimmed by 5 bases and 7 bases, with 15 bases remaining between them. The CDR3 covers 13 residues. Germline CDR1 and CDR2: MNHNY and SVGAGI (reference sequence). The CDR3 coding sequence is TGTGCCAGCAGTCCCTCAGGGGTTGGAGAGCAGTACTTC. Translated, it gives CASSPSGVGEQYF.

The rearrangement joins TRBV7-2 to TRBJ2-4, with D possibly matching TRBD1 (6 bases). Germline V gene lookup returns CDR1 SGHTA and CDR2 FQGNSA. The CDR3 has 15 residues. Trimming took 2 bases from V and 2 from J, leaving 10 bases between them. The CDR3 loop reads CASSLFWGPKNIQYF. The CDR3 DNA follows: TGTGCCAGCAGCTTATTCTGGGGGCCCAAAAACATTCAGTACTTC.

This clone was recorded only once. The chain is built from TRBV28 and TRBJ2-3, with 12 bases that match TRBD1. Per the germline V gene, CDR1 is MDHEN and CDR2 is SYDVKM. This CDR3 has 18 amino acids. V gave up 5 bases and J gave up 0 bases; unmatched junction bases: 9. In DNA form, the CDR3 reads TGTGCCAGCAGTCCCCCGACCGGGACAGGGGGCAGCACAGATACGCAGTATTTT. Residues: CASSPPTGTGGSTDTQYF.

CDR3 in amino acids: CASSLGSAGWEETQYF. CDR3 DNA: TGCGCCAGCAGCTTGGGTTCGGCGGGATGGGAAGAGACCCAGTACTTC. This chain joins TRBV5-1 and TRBJ2-5; the D gene is possibly TRBD2 (6 bases). V lost 0 bases, J lost 3 bases, and 15 bases lay in between. The CDR3 is 16 residues long. Germline CDR1 SGHRS, CDR2 YFSETQ.

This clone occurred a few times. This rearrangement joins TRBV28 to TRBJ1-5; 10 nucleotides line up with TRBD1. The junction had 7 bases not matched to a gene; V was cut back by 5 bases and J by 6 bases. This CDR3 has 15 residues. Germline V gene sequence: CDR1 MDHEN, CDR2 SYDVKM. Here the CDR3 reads CASSVLTGGGQPQHF. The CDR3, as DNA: TGTGCCAGCAGTGTTCTGACAGGGGGCGGTCAGCCCCAGCATTTT.

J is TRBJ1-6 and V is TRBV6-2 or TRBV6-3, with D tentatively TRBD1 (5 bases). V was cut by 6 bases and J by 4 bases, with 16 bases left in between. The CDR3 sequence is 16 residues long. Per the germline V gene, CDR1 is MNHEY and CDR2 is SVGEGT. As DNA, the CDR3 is TGTGCCAGCAGCCCTTTGGGGCCGTCTTATAATTCACCCCTCCACTTT. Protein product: CASSPLGPSYNSPLHF.

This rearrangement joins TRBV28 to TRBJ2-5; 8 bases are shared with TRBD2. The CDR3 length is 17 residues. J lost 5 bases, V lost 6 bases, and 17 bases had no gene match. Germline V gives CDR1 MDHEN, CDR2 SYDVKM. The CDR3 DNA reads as TGTGCCAGCAGCAGCCCCCGGGGGGGGCGGGAGAGGGAGACCCAGTACTTC. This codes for CASSSPRGGRERETQYF.